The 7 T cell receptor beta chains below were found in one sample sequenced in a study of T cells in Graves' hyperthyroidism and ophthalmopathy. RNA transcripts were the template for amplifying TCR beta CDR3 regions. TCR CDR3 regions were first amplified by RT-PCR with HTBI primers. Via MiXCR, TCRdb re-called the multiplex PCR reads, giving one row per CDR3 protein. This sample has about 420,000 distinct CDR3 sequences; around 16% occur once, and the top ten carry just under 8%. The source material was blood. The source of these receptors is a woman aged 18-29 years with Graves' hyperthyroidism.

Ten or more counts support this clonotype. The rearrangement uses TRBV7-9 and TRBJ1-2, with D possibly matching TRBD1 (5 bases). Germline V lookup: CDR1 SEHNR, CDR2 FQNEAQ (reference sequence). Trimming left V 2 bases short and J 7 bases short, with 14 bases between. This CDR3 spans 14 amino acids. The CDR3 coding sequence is TGTGCCAGCAGCTTAATGACAGATATTATTGGCTACACCTTC. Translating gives CASSLMTDIIGYTF.

The CDR3 coding sequence is TGTGCCAGCCACATGAACACTGAAGCTTTCTTT. Translating it yields CASHMNTEAFF. The V and J genes are TRBV28 and TRBJ1-1; no clear D. Trimming stripped 8 bases from V and 0 bases from J, with 4 bases between. This CDR3 is built from 11 residues. Germline values: CDR1 MDHEN, CDR2 SYDVKM. Complete variable domain (other parts from reference TRBV28 and TRBJ1-1): DVKVTQSSRYLVKRTGEKVFLECVQDMDHENMFWYRQDPGLGLRLIYFSYDVKMKEKGDIPEGYSVSREKKERFSLILESASTNQTSMYLCASHMNTEAFFGQGTRLTVV.

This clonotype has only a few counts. CDR3 in amino acids: CSARGVGDYLGVDYTF. In DNA, the CDR3 is TGCAGTGCTAGGGGCGTTGGGGACTACTTAGGGGTTGACTACACCTTC. V usage is TRBV20-1 and J usage is TRBJ1-2, with D tentatively TRBD1 (5 bases). Germline assignment: CDR1 DFQATT and CDR2 SNEGSKA (reference sequence). This CDR3 is 16 amino acids long. V was pared by 3 bases and J by 10 bases, with 27 bases between.

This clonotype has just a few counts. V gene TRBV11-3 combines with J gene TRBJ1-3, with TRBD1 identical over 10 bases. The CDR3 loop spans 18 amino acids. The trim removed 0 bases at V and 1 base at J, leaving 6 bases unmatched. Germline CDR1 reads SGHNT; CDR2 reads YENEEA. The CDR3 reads CASSLDPGTGASGNTIYF. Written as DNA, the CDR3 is TGTGCCAGCAGCTTAGATCCCGGGACAGGGGCTTCTGGAAACACCATATATTTT.

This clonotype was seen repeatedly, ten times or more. The CDR3 bases are TGCGCCAGCAGCTTCGGACTGGGACTAGATACGCAGTATTTT. This gives the protein CASSFGLGLDTQYF. This chain joins TRBV5-1 and TRBJ2-3, with a possible D match to TRBD2 (6 bases). This CDR3 comprises 14 residues. V was trimmed by 2 bases and J by 5 bases, leaving 12 bases between them. Per germline, CDR1 SGHRS and CDR2 YFSETQ.

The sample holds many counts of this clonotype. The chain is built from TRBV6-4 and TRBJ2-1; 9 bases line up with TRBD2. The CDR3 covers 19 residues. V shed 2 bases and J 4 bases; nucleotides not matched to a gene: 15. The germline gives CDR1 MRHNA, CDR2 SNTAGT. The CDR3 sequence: CASSDQRLAALLQYNEQFF. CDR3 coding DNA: TGTGCCAGCAGTGACCAAAGACTAGCGGCCCTACTACAATACAATGAGCAGTTCTTC.

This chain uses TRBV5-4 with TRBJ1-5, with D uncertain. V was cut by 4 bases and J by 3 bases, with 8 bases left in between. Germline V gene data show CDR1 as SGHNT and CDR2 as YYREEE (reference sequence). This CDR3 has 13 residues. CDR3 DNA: TGTGCCAGCAGCCCCTTACCCAATCAGCCCCAGCATTTT. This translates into CASSPLPNQPQHF.